Below, one T cell receptor beta chain is given with its context. Measured with immunoSEQ multiplex PCR; TCRdb has only the in-frame clones, and not every one. The repertoire holds more than 45,000 clones, with roughly three quarters as singletons. This entry comes from a study of T cells in tumors after PD-1 blockade. The sample consisted of PBMCs, taken before anti-PD-1 therapy. The receptor's source is a human donor with advanced basal cell or squamous cell carcinoma (not recorded which).

CDR3 sequence (DNA): TGTGCCAGCAGTTTGGAGGCTTGGAACACTGAAGCTTTCTTT. Its protein product is CASSLEAWNTEAFF. V usage is TRBV27 and J usage is TRBJ1-1; D gene unclear. CDR3 length equals 14 residues. Germline V gene sequence: CDR1 MNHEY, CDR2 SMNVEV (reference sequence). V lost 3 bases, J lost 1 base, and 9 bases lay in between.